This TCR beta chain was observed in a study of blood T cell repertoires in COVID-19. Germline trimming cut 6 bases from V and 0 bases from J; bases unmatched to any gene: 3. The CDR3 contains 14 residues. Germline V gene sequence: CDR1 SGHAT, CDR2 FQNNGV. The assay was immunoSEQ multiplex PCR, and TCRdb's table has in-frame clones only and misses some. The top ten clones hold roughly 2% of a sample with approximately 110,000 clones, approximately 90% of them seen once. Sequenced input: peripheral blood. This clonotype was obtained from a man in his fifties or sixties with COVID-19, enrolled during active disease. The rearrangement joins TRBV11-2 to TRBJ2-7; TRBD2 aligns across 9 bases. CDR3 sequence (DNA): TGTGCCAGCAGACTAGCGGGCAGCTCCTACGAGCAGTACTTC. It encodes CASRLAGSSYEQYF.